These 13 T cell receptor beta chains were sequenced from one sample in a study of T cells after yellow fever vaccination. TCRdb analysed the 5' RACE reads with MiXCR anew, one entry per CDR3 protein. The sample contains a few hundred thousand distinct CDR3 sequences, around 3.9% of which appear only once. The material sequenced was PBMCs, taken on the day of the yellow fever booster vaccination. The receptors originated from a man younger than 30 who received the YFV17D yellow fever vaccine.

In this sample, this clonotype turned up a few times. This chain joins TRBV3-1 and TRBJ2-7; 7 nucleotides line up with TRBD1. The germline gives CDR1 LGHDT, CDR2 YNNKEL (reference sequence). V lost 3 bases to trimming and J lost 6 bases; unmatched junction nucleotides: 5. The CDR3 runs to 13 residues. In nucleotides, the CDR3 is TGTGCCAGCAGCCATGGTTCAGGGGGCGAGCAGTACGTC. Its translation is CASSHGSGGEQYV.

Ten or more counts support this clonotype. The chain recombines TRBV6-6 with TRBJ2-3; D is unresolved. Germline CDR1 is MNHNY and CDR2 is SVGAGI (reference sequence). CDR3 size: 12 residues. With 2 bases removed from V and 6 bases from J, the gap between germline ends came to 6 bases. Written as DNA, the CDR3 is TGTGCCAGCAGTTACAATCCGGATACGCAGTATTTT. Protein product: CASSYNPDTQYF.

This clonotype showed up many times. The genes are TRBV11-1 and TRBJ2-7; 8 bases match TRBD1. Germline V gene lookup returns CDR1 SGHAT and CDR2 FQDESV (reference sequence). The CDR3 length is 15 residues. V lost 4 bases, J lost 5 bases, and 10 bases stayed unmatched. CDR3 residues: CASSYNPLTGDEQYF. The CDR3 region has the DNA TGTGCCAGCAGCTATAATCCTCTGACAGGGGACGAGCAGTACTTC.

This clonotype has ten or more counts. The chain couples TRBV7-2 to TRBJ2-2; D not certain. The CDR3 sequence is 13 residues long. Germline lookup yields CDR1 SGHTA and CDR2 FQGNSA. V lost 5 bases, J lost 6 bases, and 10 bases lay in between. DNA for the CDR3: TGTGCCAGCAGCGTAGGTCGTTCCGGGGAGCTGTTTTTT. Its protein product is CASSVGRSGELFF.

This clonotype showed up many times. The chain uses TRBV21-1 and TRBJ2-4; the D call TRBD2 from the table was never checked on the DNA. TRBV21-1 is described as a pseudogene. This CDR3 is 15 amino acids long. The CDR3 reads CASGPGPLAKNIQYF. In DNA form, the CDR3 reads TGTGCCAGCGGCCCAGGGCCACTAGCCAAAAACATTCAGTACTTC.

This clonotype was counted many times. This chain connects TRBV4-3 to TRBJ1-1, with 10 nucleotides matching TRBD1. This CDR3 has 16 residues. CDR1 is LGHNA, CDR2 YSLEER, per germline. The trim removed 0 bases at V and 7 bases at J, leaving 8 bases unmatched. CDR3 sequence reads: CASSQEGQGFRGEAFF. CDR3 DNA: TGCGCCAGCAGCCAAGAGGGACAGGGGTTTAGGGGTGAAGCTTTCTTT.

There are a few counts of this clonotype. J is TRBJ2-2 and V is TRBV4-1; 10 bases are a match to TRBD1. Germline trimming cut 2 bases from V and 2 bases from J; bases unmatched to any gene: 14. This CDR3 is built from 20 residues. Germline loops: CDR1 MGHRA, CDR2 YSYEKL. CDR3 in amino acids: CASSQLSGGTGVPNTGELFF. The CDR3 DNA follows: TGCGCCAGCAGCCAACTAAGCGGCGGGACAGGGGTTCCTAACACCGGGGAGCTGTTTTTT.

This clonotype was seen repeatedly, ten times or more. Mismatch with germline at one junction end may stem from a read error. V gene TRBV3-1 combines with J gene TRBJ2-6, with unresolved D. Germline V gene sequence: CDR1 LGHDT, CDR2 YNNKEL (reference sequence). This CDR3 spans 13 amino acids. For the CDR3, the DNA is TGCGCCAGCAGCCCCTCTGGGGCCAACGTCCTGACTTTC. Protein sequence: CASSPSGANVLTF.

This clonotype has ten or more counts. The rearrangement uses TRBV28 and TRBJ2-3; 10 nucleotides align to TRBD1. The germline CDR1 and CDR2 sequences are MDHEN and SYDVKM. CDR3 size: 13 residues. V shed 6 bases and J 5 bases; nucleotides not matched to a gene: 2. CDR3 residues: CASRTGGKDTQYF. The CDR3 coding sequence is TGTGCCAGCAGGACAGGGGGCAAAGATACGCAGTATTTT.

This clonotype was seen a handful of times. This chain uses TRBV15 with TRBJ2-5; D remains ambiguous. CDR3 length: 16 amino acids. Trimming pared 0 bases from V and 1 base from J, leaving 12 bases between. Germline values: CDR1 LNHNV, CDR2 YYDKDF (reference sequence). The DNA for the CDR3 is TGTGCCACCAGCAGAGAACGCTCGGCATTCCAAGAGACCCAGTACTTC. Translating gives CATSRERSAFQETQYF.

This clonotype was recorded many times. CDR3 amino acids: CASSLAGRGDTEAFF. The CDR3 nucleotides are TGTGCCAGTAGCCTGGCGGGGCGGGGAGACACTGAAGCTTTCTTT. The gene calls are TRBV19 and TRBJ1-1, with D perhaps matching TRBD1 (5 bases). The CDR3 runs 15 residues. The germline V gene encodes CDR1 LNHDA and CDR2 SQIVND (reference sequence). V was trimmed by 6 bases and J by 3 bases, leaving 17 bases between them. The whole variable domain, remainder taken from reference TRBV19 and TRBJ1-1, is DGGITQSPKYLFRKEGQNVTLSCEQNLNHDAMYWYRQDPGQGLRLIYYSQIVNDFQKGDIAEGYSVSREKKESFPLTVTSAQKNPTAFYLCASSLAGRGDTEAFFGQGTRLTVV.

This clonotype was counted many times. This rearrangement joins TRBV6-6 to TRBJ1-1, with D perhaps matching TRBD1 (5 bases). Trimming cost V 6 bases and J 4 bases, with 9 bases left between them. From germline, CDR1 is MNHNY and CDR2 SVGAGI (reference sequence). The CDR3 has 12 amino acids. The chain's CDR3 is CASSSQGTEAFF. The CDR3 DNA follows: TGTGCCAGCAGCTCCCAGGGCACTGAAGCTTTCTTT.

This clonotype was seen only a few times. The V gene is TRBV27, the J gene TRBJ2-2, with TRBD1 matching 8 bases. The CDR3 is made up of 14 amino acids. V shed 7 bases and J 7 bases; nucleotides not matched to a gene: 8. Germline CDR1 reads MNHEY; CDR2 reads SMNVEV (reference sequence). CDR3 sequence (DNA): TGTGCCAGCACCAAGACAGGGGCGTACGGGGAGCTGTTTTTT. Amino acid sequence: CASTKTGAYGELFF.